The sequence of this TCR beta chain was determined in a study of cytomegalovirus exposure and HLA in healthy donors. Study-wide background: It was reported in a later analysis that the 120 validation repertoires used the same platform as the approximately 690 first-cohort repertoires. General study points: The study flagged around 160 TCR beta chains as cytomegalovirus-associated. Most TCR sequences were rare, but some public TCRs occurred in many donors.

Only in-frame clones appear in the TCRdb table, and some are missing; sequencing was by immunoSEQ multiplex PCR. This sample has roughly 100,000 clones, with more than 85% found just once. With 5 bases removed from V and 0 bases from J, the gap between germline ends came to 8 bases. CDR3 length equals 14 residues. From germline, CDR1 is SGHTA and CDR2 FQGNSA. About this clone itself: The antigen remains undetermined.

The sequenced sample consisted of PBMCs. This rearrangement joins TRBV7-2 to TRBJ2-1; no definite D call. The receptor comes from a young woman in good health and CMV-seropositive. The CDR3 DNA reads TGTGCCAGCAGCGCATCGAGCTCCTACAATGAGCAGTTCTTC. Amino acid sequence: CASSASSSYNEQFF.